This paragraph covers one T cell receptor (beta chain) sequence. This clonotype was counted many times. The antigen it recognizes is unknown. Base qualities are missing; no much larger clone stands one base away. At the junction V is shortened by 5 bases and J by 2 bases; bases outside the gene matches: 10. From a lookup of the germline V gene, CDR1 and CDR2 are MNHNS and SASEGT. The CDR3 numbers 19 residues from cysteine through phenylalanine. Only CDR3 DNA is held: 57 bases, read in frame from base 1. The data were obtained in a study of tumor and adjacent non-tumor tissue in lung cancer (dated by TCRdb to between 2017 and 2018). With regard to the full study: By cancer type, the cohort comprised around 11 adenocarcinoma patients, 2 squamous cell carcinoma patients and 1 small cell lung cancer patient. The study compared bulk TCRbeta repertoires between lung tumor tissue and matched distant non-tumor lung tissue from over twelve lung cancer patients. Sequencing generated a total of 130,000,000 or so productive TCRbeta reads, averaging around 4.3 million reads per sample. The 15 enrolled patients, of whom approximately 10 were men and 5 were women, were aged roughly 30 to 85 years and were diagnosed with TNM stage I to III disease. For each patient, one tumor sample and one normal lung sample were taken, giving a few dozen paired specimens that underwent TCRbeta CDR3 sequencing. Overall results and qualifications from the work: Peripheral blood was not sequenced, so blood TCRbeta repertoires in these lung cancer patients were not examined. The top 100 clones made up a significantly larger cumulative share of the repertoire in normal lung than in tumor tissue. The methods do not name the sequencing platform or mention unique molecular identifiers. Significantly higher TCR diversity was found in younger patients, and higher tumor TCR diversity was associated with shorter overall and disease-free survival. The cohort had only around 15 patients, and the authors noted that larger samples and more detailed clinical data are needed. Tumor tissue showed significantly greater TCR diversity (inverse Simpson) than normal lung tissue (about 410 vs 180, P = 0.0075, Mann-Whitney U test).

RNA was extracted from bulk unsorted tissue and checked for quality with a NanoDrop ND-1000 and an Agilent 2100. All donors had newly diagnosed lung cancer, had not received prior chemotherapy, and were admitted for thoracic surgery in China between August and November 2014. Patients with previous radiotherapy or chemotherapy, or with another concurrent cancer, were excluded from the study. Surgical tissue pieces of 1-2 cm3 were preserved in RNAlater solution and stored at -80 °C until use. The library relied on multiplex PCR. Sequenced using an Illumina HiSeq 2500. TCRbeta libraries were constructed through three rounds of nested PCR with primers (Table S4) according to protocols adapted from ARM-PCR. Before sequencing, PCR products of 200-500 bp were cut from the gel and purified using the QIAquick gel extraction kit. The study's processing was this. Trimmomatic was used to clean the reads, FLASH merged the cleaned reads into complete CDR3 sequences, and MiTCR assigned the sequences to V(D)J germline segments. Clonal diversity was calculated as the inverse Simpson's index using VDJtools. In-frame sequences without a premature stop codon were defined as productive reads. TCRdb ran its own pipeline on the public reads, namely fastp trimming at Q25 and MiXCR clone calling, and kept in-frame beta chains. Under each unique CDR3 protein, matching rows form one entry showing the most common genes and DNA. TCRdb's processing, not the study's, gives the V and J calls here. Here the sample has around 70,000 distinct CDR3 sequences; just under 60% occur a single time. Just over 20% of the sample goes to the ten largest clones.

The material sequenced was lung tumor tissue. This sequence uses TRBV6-1 and TRBJ2-2, with 14 bases aligning to TRBD2. The sequence derives from a man aged 50-60 years with non-small cell lung cancer. CDR3 protein: CASSPPRLAGGVNTGELFF. The base sequence is TGTGCCAGCAGTCCACCCCGACTAGCGGGAGGGGTCAACACCGGGGAGCTGTTTTTT.